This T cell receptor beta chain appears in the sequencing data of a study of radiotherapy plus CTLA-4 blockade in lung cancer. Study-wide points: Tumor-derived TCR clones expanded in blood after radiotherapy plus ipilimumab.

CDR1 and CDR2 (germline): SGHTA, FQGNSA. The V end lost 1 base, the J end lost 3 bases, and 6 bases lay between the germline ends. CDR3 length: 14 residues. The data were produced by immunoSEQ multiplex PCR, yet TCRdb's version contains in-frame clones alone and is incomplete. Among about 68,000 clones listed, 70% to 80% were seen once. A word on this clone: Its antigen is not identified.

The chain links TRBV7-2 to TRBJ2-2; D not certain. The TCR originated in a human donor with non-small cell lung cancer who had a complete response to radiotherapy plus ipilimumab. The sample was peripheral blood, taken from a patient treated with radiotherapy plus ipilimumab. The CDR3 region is CASSLELYTGELFF. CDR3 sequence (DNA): TGTGCCAGCAGCTTAGAACTGTACACCGGGGAGCTGTTTTTT.